Below are 14 T cell receptor beta chains sequenced from a single sample in a study of T-cell reconstitution after alpha-beta-depleted transplantation in children. Library preparation (for TCRbeta) was performed with unique molecular identifiers. MiXCR, run by TCRdb on the PCR reads, gives a single entry per CDR3 protein. The sample lists 480,000 or so distinct CDR3 sequences; about 10% were seen once. The specimen comprised PBMCs, sampled before TCRalphabeta/CD19-depleted stem cell transplant. Every receptor here comes from a child under 10 years old with inherited bone marrow failure, due to receive a stem cell transplant.

This clonotype was counted at least ten times. V is TRBV5-1 and J is TRBJ1-1; no firm D call. Trimming stripped 0 bases from V and 5 bases from J, with 11 bases between. Germline assignment: CDR1 SGHRS and CDR2 YFSETQ. CDR3 size: 14 residues. Here the CDR3 DNA reads TGCGCCAGCAGCTTGGAACAGATGGGAACTGAAGCTTTCTTT. Encoded protein: CASSLEQMGTEAFF.

In its sample, this clonotype was seen many times. The chain uses TRBV30 and TRBJ2-7; D ambiguous. The CDR3 is 10 amino acids. V was trimmed by 1 base and J by 3 bases, leaving 1 base between them. The germline V gene encodes CDR1 GTSNPN and CDR2 SVGIG (reference sequence). CDR3 nucleotide sequence: TGTGCCTGGAGTGACTACGAGCAGTACTTC. Its translation is CAWSDYEQYF.

In this sample, this clonotype turned up many times. The chain is built from TRBV28 and TRBJ2-5; 8 bases fit TRBD1. The CDR3 is 13 amino acids. The germline CDR1 and CDR2 sequences are MDHEN and SYDVKM. Trimming at V came to 6 bases and at J to 3 bases, leaving 3 bases not matched to a gene. The CDR3 spells CASSPGQEETQYF. The CDR3 coding sequence is TGTGCCAGCAGCCCGGGACAGGAAGAGACCCAGTACTTC.

The chain joins TRBV4-3 to TRBJ2-4; D perhaps matches TRBD1 (7 bases). V lost 4 bases, J lost 8 bases, and 9 bases lay in between. The CDR3 is 12 amino acids. Germline assignment: CDR1 LGHNA and CDR2 YSLEER. The CDR3 sequence: CASSPRGDIQYF. The CDR3 DNA reads TGCGCCAGCAGCCCCAGGGGGGACATTCAGTACTTC.

The chain employs TRBV4-3 and TRBJ2-1; D gene uncertain. There are 12 residues in the CDR3. V was cut by 0 bases and J by 9 bases, with 6 bases left in between. Germline-derived CDR1 and CDR2 are LGHNA and YSLEER. The DNA of the CDR3 is TGCGCCAGCAGCCAAGATTTGCGTGAGCAGTTCTTC. It encodes CASSQDLREQFF.

As concerns this clonotype: A much larger clone is a single base away; this may be a read error. The chain carries TRBV29-1 and TRBJ2-7; the D gene is possibly TRBD1 (7 bases). CDR3 length: 14 residues. Germline loops: CDR1 SQVTM, CDR2 ANQGSEA. V was cut by 2 bases and J by 5 bases, with 16 bases left in between. CDR3 in amino acids: CSVELGQGGHEQYF. The CDR3 DNA reads as TGCAGCGTTGAACTCGGGCAGGGGGGCCACGAGCAGTACTTC.

This clonotype was observed at least ten times. This chain connects TRBV5-1 to TRBJ2-3; TRBD2 is a possible D gene (5 bases). V was cut by 0 bases and J by 4 bases, with 12 bases left in between. The CDR3 runs 15 residues. CDR1 is SGHRS, CDR2 YFSETQ, per germline. The CDR3 region is CASSLGNPSSDTQYF. DNA of the CDR3: TGCGCCAGCAGCTTGGGAAATCCTAGCTCAGATACGCAGTATTTT.

This clonotype was seen ten or more times. V is TRBV12-3 or TRBV12-4 and J is TRBJ2-6, with 7 bases matching TRBD2. This CDR3 is built from 18 residues. V shed 3 bases and J 0 bases; nucleotides not matched to a gene: 8. CDR3 in amino acids: CASSLGGEPPSGANVLTF. The CDR3 nucleotides are TGTGCCAGCAGTTTGGGAGGGGAGCCCCCCTCTGGGGCCAACGTCCTGACTTTC.

This clonotype was seen many times. The chain couples TRBV28 to TRBJ2-7; D not certain. The CDR3 is 16 amino acids. Germline CDR1 reads MDHEN; CDR2 reads SYDVKM. The V end lost 2 bases, the J end lost 0 bases, and 14 bases lay between the germline ends. The CDR3 spells CASSLTGGPTSYEQYF. The CDR3 coding sequence is TGTGCCAGCAGTTTAACCGGCGGCCCCACCTCCTACGAGCAGTACTTC. Filled out from reference TRBV28 and TRBJ2-7, the complete variable domain reads DVKVTQSSRYLVKRTGEKVFLECVQDMDHENMFWYRQDPGLGLRLIYFSYDVKMKEKGDIPEGYSVSREKKERFSLILESASTNQTSMYLCASSLTGGPTSYEQYFGPGTRLTVT.

V usage is TRBV3-1 and J usage is TRBJ2-7, with 7 bases matching TRBD1. The V and J ends lost 1 base and 4 bases, in that order; junction bases with no gene match: 1. This CDR3 has 13 residues. The V gene's germline CDR1 is LGHDT and CDR2 YNNKEL (reference sequence). The CDR3 here is CASSQAGQYEQYF. CDR3 nucleotides: TGTGCCAGCAGCCAAGCGGGACAGTACGAGCAGTACTTC.

This clonotype was observed at least ten times. The rearrangement uses TRBV28 and TRBJ2-5; D possibly uses TRBD1 or TRBD2 (5 bases each). Germline CDR1 is MDHEN and CDR2 is SYDVKM. The CDR3 totals 14 residues. Trimming removed 6 bases from V and 0 bases from J, with 11 bases in between. CDR3 sequence (DNA): TGTGCCAGCAGCCCCTGGGGGTACCAAGAGACCCAGTACTTC. Amino acid sequence: CASSPWGYQETQYF.

The V gene is TRBV20-1, the J gene TRBJ1-5; D may be TRBD1 (5 bases). V lost 7 bases and J 2 bases, leaving 12 bases between the germline ends. CDR3 length: 13 residues. Per germline, CDR1 DFQATT and CDR2 SNEGSKA (reference sequence). CDR3 bases: TGCAGTGGGGTGGAAGGGGGCAATCAGCCCCAGCATTTT. This translates into CSGVEGGNQPQHF.

This rearrangement joins TRBV7-6 to TRBJ2-7, with D perhaps being TRBD1 or TRBD2 (6 bases each). The length of the CDR3 is 15 residues. Looked up from germline, CDR1 is SGHVS and CDR2 is FNYEAQ. Trimming pared 4 bases from V and 0 bases from J, leaving 13 bases between. The CDR3 coding sequence is TGTGCCAGCAGCTCGGGGGCGCGGGTCTCCTACGAGCAGTACTTC. Encoded protein: CASSSGARVSYEQYF.

This rearrangement joins TRBV12-3 or TRBV12-4 to TRBJ2-1, with D perhaps matching TRBD2 (5 bases). Trimming pared 6 bases from V and 5 bases from J, leaving 17 bases between. This CDR3 is built from 15 residues. CDR3 region: CASRPSGRGHNEQFF. In DNA form, the CDR3 reads TGTGCCAGCAGGCCATCGGGTCGAGGGCACAATGAGCAGTTCTTC.